Listed here are 15 T cell receptor beta chains from one sample, sequenced in a study of OX40 agonist ivuxolimab in advanced cancers. Assay: immunoSEQ multiplex PCR; the TCRdb copy retains only in-frame clones and omits some. Of just under 75,000 clones listed, 90% to 95% are singletons. The sample was CD4+ or CD8+ T cells sorted from blood, taken in a trial of the OX40 agonist ivuxolimab. Receptor source: an adult with an advanced solid tumor such as melanoma, head and neck, liver or kidney cancer.

The rearrangement joins TRBV18 to TRBJ2-7; 7 nucleotides agree with TRBD2. V lost 2 bases and J lost 3; bases outside the gene matches: 4. Germline assignment: CDR1 KGHSH and CDR2 LQKENI. CDR3 length: 14 residues. CDR3 loop: CASSPSASGYEQYF. The CDR3 DNA reads as TGTGCCAGCTCACCATCGGCTAGCGGCTACGAGCAGTACTTC.

The chain links TRBV11-2 to TRBJ2-7; TRBD1 agrees at 9 bases. Germline trimming cut 5 bases from V and 4 bases from J; bases unmatched to any gene: 6. The CDR3 extends over 14 amino acids. CDR1 SGHAT and CDR2 FQNNGV come from the germline V gene. CDR3 loop: CASSAGTGPYEQYF. Here the CDR3 DNA reads TGTGCCAGCAGCGCCGGGACAGGGCCGTACGAGCAGTACTTC.

The rearrangement uses TRBV6-5 and TRBJ2-7; 10 bases map to TRBD2. The CDR3 has 14 amino acids. Looked up from germline, CDR1 is MNHEY and CDR2 is SVGAGI. V dropped 5 bases and J dropped 6; count of bases not matched to a gene: 7. The DNA of the CDR3 is TGTGCCAGCAGTCCGCTAGCGGGAGTTGTCGAGCAGTACTTC. Translation: CASSPLAGVVEQYF.

This chain connects TRBV5-1 to TRBJ1-5; weak D call: TRBD1 (5 bases). Trimming stripped 2 bases from V and 6 bases from J, with 15 bases between. This CDR3 contains 15 residues. Germline CDR1 and CDR2: SGHRS and YFSETQ. CDR3 protein: CASSLEGLIGQPQHF. The CDR3 DNA sequence: TGCGCCAGCAGCTTAGAGGGACTGATAGGTCAGCCCCAGCATTTT.

The V and J genes are TRBV19 and TRBJ2-1, with TRBD2 matching over 10 bases. CDR1 is LNHDA, CDR2 SQIVND, per germline (reference sequence). The ends lost 1 base at V and 9 bases at J; junction bases unmatched: 3. The CDR3 length is 14 residues. The CDR3 DNA sequence: TGTGCCAGTAGTATAGGGGCTAGCGGGAGTGAGCAGTTCTTC. This codes for CASSIGASGSEQFF.

The CDR3, as DNA: TGTGCCAGCAGTTACTCGGGGGGAGGAGGCTGGGAGACCCAGTACTTC. Translation gives CASSYSGGGGWETQYF. V and J are TRBV6-5 and TRBJ2-5, with a tentative D call TRBD2 (6 bases). Germline CDR1 reads MNHEY; CDR2 reads SVGAGI. The CDR3 extends over 16 amino acids. Trimming took off 0 bases at V and 5 bases at J, with 16 bases between the two ends.

The chain carries TRBV14 and TRBJ2-7, with no clear D. This CDR3 contains 11 residues. V dropped 3 bases and J dropped 8 bases, with 8 bases sitting between them. Looked up from germline, CDR1 is SGHDN and CDR2 is FVKESK. The CDR3 is CASSHGPKQYF. Written as DNA, the CDR3 is TGTGCCAGCAGCCATGGGCCGAAGCAGTACTTC.

In DNA form, the CDR3 reads TGCGCCAGCAGCCCTACGCCCACCGGACTAGCGGAACAAGAGACCCAGTACTTC. Protein sequence: CASSPTPTGLAEQETQYF. The chain recombines TRBV5-1 with TRBJ2-5, with 10 bases that match TRBD2. V shed 4 bases, J shed 2 bases, and the junction held 14 bases outside the gene matches. The length of the CDR3 is 18 residues. Germline V CDR1 and CDR2: SGHRS, YFSETQ.

In its sample, this clone was seen once. CDR3 loop: CASSVGGSGTDTQYF. The CDR3 DNA reads as TGTGCCAGCAGTGTTGGGGGGTCGGGCACAGATACGCAGTATTTT. The V call is TRBV6-4, the J call TRBJ2-3; weak D call: TRBD2 (6 bases). Germline values: CDR1 MRHNA, CDR2 SNTAGT. Deletions cut 4 bases from V and 1 base from J, with 12 bases between. The CDR3 consists of 15 residues.

The chain links TRBV30 to TRBJ2-3, with a weak D call TRBD2 (5 bases). The CDR3 has 14 residues. The V gene lost 3 bases and the J gene lost 0 bases, with 10 bases spanning the gap. The germline gives CDR1 GTSNPN, CDR2 SVGIG (reference sequence). The CDR3 reads CAWRRVSSTDTQYF. CDR3 coding DNA: TGTGCCTGGAGGAGGGTCTCTAGCACAGATACGCAGTATTTT.

The chain uses TRBV14 and TRBJ2-2, with 9 bases lining up with TRBD2. The V and J ends lost 4 bases and 6 bases, in that order; junction bases with no gene match: 9. This CDR3 has 16 residues. The V gene's germline CDR1 is SGHDN and CDR2 FVKESK. This CDR3 is CASSRGRTSEAGELFF. The CDR3 coding sequence is TGTGCCAGCAGCCGAGGACGGACTAGCGAGGCCGGGGAGCTGTTTTTT. Full variable domain (rest looked up from reference TRBV14 and TRBJ2-2): EAGVTQFPSHSVIEKGQTVTLRCDPISGHDNLYWYRRVMGKEIKFLLHFVKESKQDESGMPNNRFLAERTGGTYSTLKVQPAELEDSGVYFCASSRGRTSEAGELFFGEGSRLTVL.

J is TRBJ2-7 and V is TRBV19; TRBD2 is a possible D gene (5 bases). V was clipped by 3 bases and J by 0 bases, with 9 bases between them. This CDR3 has 14 residues. Germline V CDR1 and CDR2: LNHDA, SQIVND (reference sequence). The CDR3 spells CASSITGDSYEQYF. In nucleotides, the CDR3 is TGTGCCAGTAGTATTACCGGGGACTCCTACGAGCAGTACTTC.

The rearrangement uses TRBV10-3 and TRBJ2-7, with 9 bases identical to TRBD2. V lost 6 bases to trimming and J lost 3 bases; unmatched junction nucleotides: 6. Looked up from germline, CDR1 is ENHRY and CDR2 is SYGVKD. The CDR3 runs 14 residues. CDR3 nucleotides: TGTGCCATCAGGCCTAGCGGGACTAGCTACGAGCAGTACTTC. As protein: CAIRPSGTSYEQYF.

The V call is TRBV19, the J call TRBJ1-2; D is unclear. The V gene's germline CDR1 is LNHDA and CDR2 SQIVND (reference sequence). This CDR3 spans 16 amino acids. The V and J ends lost 11 bases and 6 bases respectively, with 28 bases between them. DNA for the CDR3: TGTGCCTCCCACAAATCGCGGGGTTCGATTAGTAATGGCTACACCTTC. This sequence encodes CASHKSRGSISNGYTF.

This clone was detected once. The J gene is TRBJ2-1, the V gene TRBV2; either TRBD1 or TRBD2 may supply D (5 bases each). The CDR3 has 15 residues. The V gene's germline CDR1 is SNHLY and CDR2 FYNNEI. V lost 6 bases and J 6 bases, leaving 18 bases between the germline ends. This CDR3 is CASSRLARARNEQFF. CDR3 bases: TGTGCCAGCAGCCGTCTAGCCAGGGCCCGCAATGAGCAGTTCTTC.